These 11 T cell receptor beta chains were sequenced from one sample in a study. TCRdb passed the RT-PCR reads through MiXCR, listing each CDR3 protein once. Of hundreds of thousands of distinct CDR3 sequences in the sample, approximately 15% are singletons; the top ten hold roughly 4%. Material: memory CD4+ T cells from blood. These receptor sequences come from a female donor in good health, serving as a healthy control.

Many counts were recorded for this clonotype. The chain uses TRBV7-2 and TRBJ1-1; the D gene is possibly TRBD1 (6 bases). CDR1 and CDR2 from the germline V gene are SGHTA and FQGNSA. This CDR3 comprises 14 residues. The germline V and J ends were trimmed by 5 bases and 4 bases, with 14 bases remaining between them. The CDR3 DNA is TGTGCCAGCAGCGTAAGGGGGGTCGGCACTGAAGCTTTCTTT. It specifies CASSVRGVGTEAFF.

Concerning this clonotype itself: A much larger clone is a single base away; this may be a read error. The chain links TRBV7-2 to TRBJ2-1; D remains ambiguous. The CDR3 is 15 residues long. V lost 2 bases and J 4 bases, leaving 12 bases between the germline ends. The V gene's germline CDR1 is SGHTA and CDR2 FQGNSA. CDR3 protein: CASSLRAQVYNEQFF. The CDR3 nucleotides read TGTGCCAGCAGCTTAAGGGCTCAGGTGTACAATGAGCAGTTCTTC.

This chain uses TRBV12-3 or TRBV12-4 with TRBJ1-1; D is undetermined. The CDR3 runs to 11 residues. The ends were cut back, 3 bases at V and 11 bases at J, with 10 bases in the middle. The CDR3 DNA is TGTGCCAGCAGTTTTCACGGTGAGGCTTTCTTT. This translates into CASSFHGEAFF.

This chain connects TRBV27 to TRBJ2-5; no clear D. The CDR3 is 13 residues long. Germline CDR1 MNHEY, CDR2 SMNVEV (reference sequence). V lost 5 bases to trimming and J lost 7 bases, with 14 bases between them. The CDR3 loop is CASSPQALGTQYF. As DNA, the CDR3 is TGTGCCAGCAGTCCCCAAGCTCTAGGGACCCAGTACTTC.

This clonotype was detected only a few times. The chain recombines TRBV5-1 with TRBJ1-6; D not resolved. The CDR3 sequence is 16 residues long. CDR1 and CDR2 from the germline V gene are SGHRS and YFSETQ. V was pared by 5 bases and J by 0 bases, with 12 bases between. The DNA of the CDR3 is TGCGCCAGCAGTCCGGACGGGAGCTCCTATAATTCACCCCTCCACTTT. Amino acid sequence: CASSPDGSSYNSPLHF.

This clonotype has only a few counts. V and J are TRBV7-2 and TRBJ2-1; 8 bases map to TRBD1. After removal of 7 bases from V and 3 bases from J, the junction contained 11 bases not matched to a gene. Per germline, CDR1 SGHTA and CDR2 FQGNSA. This CDR3 is 16 amino acids long. The CDR3 here is CASNSLAGTGYNEQFF. CDR3 in DNA: TGTGCCAGCAACAGCCTAGCCGGGACAGGCTACAATGAGCAGTTCTTC.

Comment on this clonotype: At one end the junction does not follow the germline gene, possibly because of a read error. The chain carries TRBV7-2 and TRBJ2-5, with a possible D match to TRBD2 (6 bases). The CDR3 is 11 amino acids. The germline V gene has CDR1 SGHTA and CDR2 FQGNSA. The CDR3 region has the DNA TGTGCCAGCAGCTTTGTTCGGGAGTGGGGCTTC. Protein: CASSFVREWGF.

V and J are TRBV6-5 and TRBJ1-1; D remains ambiguous. V was trimmed by 8 bases and J by 0 bases, leaving 10 bases between them. The CDR3 runs to 13 residues. The germline V gene has CDR1 MNHEY and CDR2 SVGAGI. The CDR3: CASEGPMNTEAFF. The CDR3, as DNA: TGTGCCAGCGAGGGTCCCATGAACACTGAAGCTTTCTTT.

The J gene is TRBJ2-2, the V gene TRBV29-1; 13 bases align to TRBD2. The CDR3 runs 17 residues. From germline, CDR1 is SQVTM and CDR2 ANQGSEA. Trimming cost V 3 bases and J 6 bases; bases outside gene matches: 10. The CDR3: CSVDGTSGVGGSGELFF. CDR3 nucleotide sequence: TGCAGCGTTGACGGGACTAGCGGGGTCGGAGGGTCCGGGGAGCTGTTTTTT.

The chain links TRBV12-3 or TRBV12-4 to TRBJ2-5; weak D call: TRBD2 (6 bases). Trimming took 6 bases from V and 1 from J, leaving 9 bases between them. The CDR3 contains 13 residues. Here the CDR3 reads CASRRGFQETQYF. CDR3 bases: TGTGCCAGCAGGCGGGGCTTCCAAGAGACCCAGTACTTC.

This clonotype showed up just a few times. This sequence joins TRBV20-1 and TRBJ2-3; 14 positions match TRBD2. Unmatched junction bases numbered 5, after V lost 6 bases and J lost 3 bases. The germline V gene has CDR1 DFQATT and CDR2 SNEGSKA (reference sequence). The CDR3 sequence is 15 residues long. CDR3 loop: CSATGLAGGTDTQYF. The CDR3, as DNA: TGCAGTGCAACCGGACTAGCGGGAGGAACAGATACGCAGTATTTT.